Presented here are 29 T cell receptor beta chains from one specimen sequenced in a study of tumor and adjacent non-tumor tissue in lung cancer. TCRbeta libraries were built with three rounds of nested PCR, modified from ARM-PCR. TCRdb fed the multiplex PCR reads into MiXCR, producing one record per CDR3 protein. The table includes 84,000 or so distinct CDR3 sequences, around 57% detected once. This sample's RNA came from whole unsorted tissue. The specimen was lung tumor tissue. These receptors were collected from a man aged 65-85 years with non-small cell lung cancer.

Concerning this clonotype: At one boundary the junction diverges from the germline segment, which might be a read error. This chain's CDR3 is CANSKQIYEQYF. CDR3 DNA sequence: TGTGCCAACAGTAAACAGATCTACGAGCAGTACTTC. J is TRBJ2-7 and V is TRBV28; D gene uncertain. The CDR3 runs to 12 residues. Germline V lookup: CDR1 MDHEN, CDR2 SYDVKM.

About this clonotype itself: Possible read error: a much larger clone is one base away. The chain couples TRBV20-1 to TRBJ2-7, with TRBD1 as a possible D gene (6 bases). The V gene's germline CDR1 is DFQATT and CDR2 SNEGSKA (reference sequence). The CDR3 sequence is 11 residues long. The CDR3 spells CSAPTGTEQNF. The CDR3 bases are TGCAGTGCACCCACAGGGACCGAGCAGAACTTC.

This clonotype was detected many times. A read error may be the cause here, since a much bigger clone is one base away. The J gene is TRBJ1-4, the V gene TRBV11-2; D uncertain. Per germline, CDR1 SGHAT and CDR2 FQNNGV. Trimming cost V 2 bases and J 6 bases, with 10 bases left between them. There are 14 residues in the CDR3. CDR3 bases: TGTGCCAGCAGCTTAAGGAGCGATGATGAAAAACTGTTTTTT. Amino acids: CASSLRSDDEKLFF.

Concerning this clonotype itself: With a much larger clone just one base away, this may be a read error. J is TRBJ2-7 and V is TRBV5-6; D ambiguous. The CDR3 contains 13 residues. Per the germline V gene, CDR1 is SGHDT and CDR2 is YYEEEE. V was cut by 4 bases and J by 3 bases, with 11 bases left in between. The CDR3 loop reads CASSLNFSYEQYF. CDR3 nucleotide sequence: TGTGCCAGCAGCCTAAACTTTAGCTACGAGCAGTACTTC.

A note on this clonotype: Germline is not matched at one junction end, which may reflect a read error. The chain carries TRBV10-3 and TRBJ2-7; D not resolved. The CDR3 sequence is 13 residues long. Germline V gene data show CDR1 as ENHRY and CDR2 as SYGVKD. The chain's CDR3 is CAIREPSLDEHYF. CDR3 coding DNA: TGTGCCATCAGAGAACCCTCACTTGACGAGCATTACTTC.

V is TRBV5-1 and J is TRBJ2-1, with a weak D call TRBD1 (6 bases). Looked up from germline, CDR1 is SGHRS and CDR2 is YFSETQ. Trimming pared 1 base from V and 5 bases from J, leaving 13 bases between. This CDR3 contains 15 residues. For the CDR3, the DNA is TGCGCCAGCAGCTTGTGGCAGGGGAGAAACAATGAGCAGTTCTTC. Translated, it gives CASSLWQGRNNEQFF.

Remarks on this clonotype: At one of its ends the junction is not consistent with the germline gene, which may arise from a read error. The CDR3, as DNA: TGTACCAGCAGCTCGGGGGGAACCTGCGAGCAGTACTTC. Amino acids: CTSSSGGTCEQYF. V and J are TRBV11-3 and TRBJ2-7; 7 bases fit TRBD2. This CDR3 is built from 13 residues. Per the germline V gene, CDR1 is SGHNT and CDR2 is YENEEA. Drawing the rest from reference TRBV11-3 and TRBJ2-7, the complete variable domain is EAGVVQSPRYKIIEKKQPVAFWCNPISGHNTLYWYLQNLGQGPELLIRYENEEAVDDSQLPKDRFSAERLKGVDSTLKIQPAELGDSAVYLCTSSSGGTCEQYFGPGTRLTVT.

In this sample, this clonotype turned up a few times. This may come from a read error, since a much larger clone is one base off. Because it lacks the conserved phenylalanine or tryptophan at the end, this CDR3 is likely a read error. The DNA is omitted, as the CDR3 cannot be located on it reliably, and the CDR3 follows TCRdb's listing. The CDR3 loop reads CTSSQGSLA. The chain recombines TRBV4-2 with TRBJ2-1; the table's D call, TRBD2, has no DNA check behind it. The CDR3 totals 9 residues, both ends included. Germline V gives CDR1 LGHNA, CDR2 YNFKEQ.

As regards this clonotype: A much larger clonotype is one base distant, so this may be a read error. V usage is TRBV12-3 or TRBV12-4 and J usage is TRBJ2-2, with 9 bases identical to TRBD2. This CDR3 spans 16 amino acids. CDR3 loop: CTSSTSGGRNTGELFF. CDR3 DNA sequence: TGTACCAGCAGTACCAGCGGGGGGAGGAACACCGGGGAGCTGTTTTTT.

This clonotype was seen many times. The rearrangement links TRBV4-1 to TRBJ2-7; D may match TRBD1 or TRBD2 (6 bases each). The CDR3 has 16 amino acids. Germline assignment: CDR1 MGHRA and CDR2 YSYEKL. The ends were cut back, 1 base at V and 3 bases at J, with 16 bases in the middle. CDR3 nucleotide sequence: TGCGCCAGCAGCCAAGGTTCAACAGGGAGGTTCTACGAGCAGTACTTC. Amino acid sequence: CASSQGSTGRFYEQYF.

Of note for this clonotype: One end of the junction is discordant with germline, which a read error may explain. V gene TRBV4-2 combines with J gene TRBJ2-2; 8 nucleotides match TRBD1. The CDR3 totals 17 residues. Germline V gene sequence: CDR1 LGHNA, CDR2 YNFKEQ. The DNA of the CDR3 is TGTGCCAGCAGCCAAGACGCCTGGACAGGGCCGCCCGGGGAGCTGTTTTTC. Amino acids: CASSQDAWTGPPGELFF.

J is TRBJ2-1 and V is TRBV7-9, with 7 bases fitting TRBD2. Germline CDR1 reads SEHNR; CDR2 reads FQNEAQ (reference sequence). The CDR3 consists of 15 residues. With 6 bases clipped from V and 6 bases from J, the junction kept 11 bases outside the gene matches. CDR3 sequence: CASRFWLAVGNEQFF. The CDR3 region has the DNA TGTGCCAGCAGATTCTGGCTAGCGGTAGGCAATGAGCAGTTCTTC.

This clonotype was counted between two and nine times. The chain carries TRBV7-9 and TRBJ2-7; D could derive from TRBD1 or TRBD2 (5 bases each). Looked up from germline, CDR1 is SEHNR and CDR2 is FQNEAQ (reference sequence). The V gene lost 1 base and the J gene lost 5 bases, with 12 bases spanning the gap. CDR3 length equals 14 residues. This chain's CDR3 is CASSLDGTRDEQYF. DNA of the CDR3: TGTGCCAGCAGCTTAGATGGGACGCGGGACGAGCAGTACTTC.

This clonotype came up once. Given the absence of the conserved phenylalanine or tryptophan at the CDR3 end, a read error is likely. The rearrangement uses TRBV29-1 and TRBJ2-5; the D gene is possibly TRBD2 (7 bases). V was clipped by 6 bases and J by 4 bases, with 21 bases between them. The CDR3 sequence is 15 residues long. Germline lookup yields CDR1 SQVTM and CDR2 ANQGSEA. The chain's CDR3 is CSVGGLVGGRETQYL. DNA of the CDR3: TGCAGCGTGGGAGGGCTAGTGGGGGGCAGAGAGACCCAGTACCTC.

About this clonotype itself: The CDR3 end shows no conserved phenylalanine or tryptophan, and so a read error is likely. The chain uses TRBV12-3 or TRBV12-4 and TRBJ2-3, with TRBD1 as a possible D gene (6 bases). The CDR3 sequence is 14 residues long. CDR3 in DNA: TGTGCCAGCAGACCCGGCACAGGGCCAGATATGCAGTATCTT. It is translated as CASRPGTGPDMQYL.

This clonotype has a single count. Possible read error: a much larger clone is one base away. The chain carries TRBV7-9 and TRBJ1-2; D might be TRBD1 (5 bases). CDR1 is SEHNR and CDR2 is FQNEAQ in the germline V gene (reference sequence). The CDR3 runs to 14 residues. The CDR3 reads CASSLPGRNYGCTF. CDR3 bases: TGTGCCAGCAGCTTACCGGGACGAAACTATGGCTGCACCTTC.

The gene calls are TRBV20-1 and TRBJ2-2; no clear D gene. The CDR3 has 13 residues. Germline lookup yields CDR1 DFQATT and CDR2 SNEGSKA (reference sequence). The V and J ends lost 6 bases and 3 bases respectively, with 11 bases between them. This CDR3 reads CSANAFDTGELFF. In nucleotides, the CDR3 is TGCAGTGCCAATGCCTTCGACACCGGGGAGCTGTTTTTT.

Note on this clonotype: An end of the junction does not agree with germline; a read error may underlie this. CDR3 DNA: TGTGCCATCAGTCTGGAGGGATCCTACGAGCAGTACTTC. It encodes CAISLEGSYEQYF. The rearrangement uses TRBV6-1 and TRBJ2-7, with D possibly TRBD2 on 6 matching bases. Per the germline V gene, CDR1 is MNHNS and CDR2 is SASEGT. CDR3 length: 13 amino acids.

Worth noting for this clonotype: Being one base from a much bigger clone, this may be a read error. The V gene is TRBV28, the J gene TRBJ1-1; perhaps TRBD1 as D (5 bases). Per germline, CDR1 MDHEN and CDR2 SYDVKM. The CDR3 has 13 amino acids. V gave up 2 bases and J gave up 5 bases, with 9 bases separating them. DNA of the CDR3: TGTGCCAGCAGTTTAGGGGGAACAACTGAAGCTTTCTTT. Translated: CASSLGGTTEAFF.

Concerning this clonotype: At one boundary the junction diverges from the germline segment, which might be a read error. CDR3 in DNA: TGCGCCATCAGTGTCGAGAGCTCCTACGAGCAGTACTTC. Amino acids: CAISVESSYEQYF. The chain recombines TRBV6-1 with TRBJ2-7; D is uncertain. The CDR3 covers 13 residues. Germline V gene data show CDR1 as MNHNS and CDR2 as SASEGT.

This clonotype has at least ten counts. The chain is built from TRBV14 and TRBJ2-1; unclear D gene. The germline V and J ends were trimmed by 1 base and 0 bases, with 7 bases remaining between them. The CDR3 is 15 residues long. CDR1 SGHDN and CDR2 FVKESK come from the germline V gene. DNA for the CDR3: TGTGCCAGCAGCCAAGTCCAGAGCTCCTACAATGAGCAGTTCTTC. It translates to CASSQVQSSYNEQFF.

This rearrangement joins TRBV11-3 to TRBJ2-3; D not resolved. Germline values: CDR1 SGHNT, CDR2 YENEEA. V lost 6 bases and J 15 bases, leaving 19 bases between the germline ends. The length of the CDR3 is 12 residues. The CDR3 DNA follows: TGTGCCAGCAGTAACCCGGCGAATACGTACTATTTT. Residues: CASSNPANTYYF.

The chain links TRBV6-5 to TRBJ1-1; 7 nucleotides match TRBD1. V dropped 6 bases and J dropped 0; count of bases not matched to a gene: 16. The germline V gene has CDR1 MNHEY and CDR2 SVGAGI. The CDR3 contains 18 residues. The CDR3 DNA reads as TGTGCCAGCAGAAGAACCGGGACAGCCCATTACATGAACACTGAAGCTTTCTTT. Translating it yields CASRRTGTAHYMNTEAFF.

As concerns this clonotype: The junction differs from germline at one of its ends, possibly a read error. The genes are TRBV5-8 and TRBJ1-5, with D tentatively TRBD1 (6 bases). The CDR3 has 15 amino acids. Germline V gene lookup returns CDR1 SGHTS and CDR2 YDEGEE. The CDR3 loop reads CVSSPGQLSNQPQHF. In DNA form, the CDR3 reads TGTGTCAGCAGCCCAGGACAGTTAAGCAATCAGCCCCAGCATTTT.

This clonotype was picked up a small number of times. CDR3 sequence: CASSLAGLNSPLHF. The CDR3 nucleotides read TGTGCCAGCAGCTTAGCAGGACTTAATTCACCCCTCCACTTT. This chain links TRBV7-2 with TRBJ1-6; no reliable D call. The germline V and J ends were trimmed by 0 bases and 6 bases, with 6 bases remaining between them. CDR1 is SGHTA, CDR2 FQGNSA, per germline. There are 14 residues in the CDR3.

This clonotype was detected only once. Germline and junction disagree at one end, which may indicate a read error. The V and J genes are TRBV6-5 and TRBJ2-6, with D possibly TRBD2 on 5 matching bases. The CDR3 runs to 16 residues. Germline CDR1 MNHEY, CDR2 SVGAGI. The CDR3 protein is CASRYLAGPGDNVLTF. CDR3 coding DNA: TGTGCCAGCAGATACCTGGCGGGCCCTGGGGACAACGTCCTGACTTTC.

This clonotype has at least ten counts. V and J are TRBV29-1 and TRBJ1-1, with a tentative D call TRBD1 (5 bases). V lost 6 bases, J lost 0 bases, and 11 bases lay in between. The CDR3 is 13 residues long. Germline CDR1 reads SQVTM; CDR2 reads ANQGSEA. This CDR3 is CSVQGGLNTEAFF. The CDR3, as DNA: TGCAGCGTCCAGGGCGGCCTGAACACTGAAGCTTTCTTT.

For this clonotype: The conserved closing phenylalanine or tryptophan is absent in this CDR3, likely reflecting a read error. CDR3 amino acids: CSAGGGGTRGNQPQHL. CDR3 coding DNA: TGCAGTGCTGGAGGGGGCGGGACAAGGGGCAATCAGCCCCAGCATCTT. The chain links TRBV20-1 to TRBJ1-5; 7 bases align to TRBD1. V was pared by 5 bases and J by 2 bases, with 12 bases of the junction left unmatched. The V gene's germline CDR1 is DFQATT and CDR2 SNEGSKA (reference sequence). This CDR3 has 16 residues.

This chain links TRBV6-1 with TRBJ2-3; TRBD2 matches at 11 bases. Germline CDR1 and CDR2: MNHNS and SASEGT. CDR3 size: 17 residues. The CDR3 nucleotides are TGTGGCAGTATCCGGACTAGCGGGTTCTCTAGCACAGATACGCAGTATTTT. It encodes CGSIRTSGFSSTDTQYF.